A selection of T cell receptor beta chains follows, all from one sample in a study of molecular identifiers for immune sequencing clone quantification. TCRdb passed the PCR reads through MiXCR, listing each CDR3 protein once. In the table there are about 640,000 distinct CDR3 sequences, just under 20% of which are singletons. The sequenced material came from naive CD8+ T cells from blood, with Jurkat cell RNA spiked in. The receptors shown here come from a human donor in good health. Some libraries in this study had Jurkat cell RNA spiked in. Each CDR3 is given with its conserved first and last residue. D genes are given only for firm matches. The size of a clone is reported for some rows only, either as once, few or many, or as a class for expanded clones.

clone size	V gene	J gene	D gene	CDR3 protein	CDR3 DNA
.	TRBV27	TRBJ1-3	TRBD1	CASRGQGTSGNTVYF	TGTGCCAGCAGGGGACAGGGTACATCTGGAAACACCGTATATTTT
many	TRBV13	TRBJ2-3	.	CASSLGRDTQYF	TGTGCCAGCAGCTTAGGTAGAGATACGCAGTATTTT
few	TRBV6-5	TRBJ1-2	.	CASSYLGLGYTF	TGTGCCAGCAGTTACCTGGGGCTTGGCTACACCTTC
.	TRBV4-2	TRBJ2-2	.	CASSQEQTQSSGELFF	TGTGCCAGCAGCCAGGAACAGACGCAAAGTTCCGGGGAGCTGTTTTTT
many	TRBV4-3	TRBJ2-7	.	CASSQQRGLGAYEQYF	TGCGCCAGCAGCCAACAAAGAGGGCTAGGGGCCTACGAGCAGTACTTC
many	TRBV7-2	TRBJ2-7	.	CASSRTGGDLYEQYF	TGTGCCAGCAGCCGAACCGGTGGGGATCTCTACGAGCAGTACTTC
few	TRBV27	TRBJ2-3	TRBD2	CASSLTSGSIDTQYF	TGTGCCAGCAGTTTAACGAGCGGGAGTATAGATACGCAGTATTTT
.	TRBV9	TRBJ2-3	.	CAGSANTDTQYF	TGTGCCGGCAGCGCTAATACCGATACGCAGTATTTT
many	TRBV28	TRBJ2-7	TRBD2	CASRGSLAETYEQYF	TGTGCCAGCCGTGGGTCTCTAGCGGAGACCTACGAGCAGTACTTC
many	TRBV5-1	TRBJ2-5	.	CASSQESRETQYF	TGCGCCAGCAGCCAAGAGTCCCGGGAGACCCAGTACTTC
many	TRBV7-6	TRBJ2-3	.	CASSLTVSTDTQYF	TGTGCCAGCAGCTTAACTGTTAGCACAGATACGCAGTATTTT
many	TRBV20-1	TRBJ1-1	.	CSASDPWGDMNTEAFF	TGCAGTGCTAGTGATCCCTGGGGGGATATGAACACTGAAGCTTTCTTT
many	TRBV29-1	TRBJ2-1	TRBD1	CSVDDDRAEQFF	TGCAGCGTTGATGACGACAGGGCTGAGCAGTTCTTC
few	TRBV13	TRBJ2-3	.	CASSPDREGDTQYF	TGTGCCAGCAGCCCGGACAGGGAGGGAGATACGCAGTATTTT
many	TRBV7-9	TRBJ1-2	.	CATNLVGAGYTF	TGTGCGACCAACTTAGTTGGGGCTGGCTACACCTTC
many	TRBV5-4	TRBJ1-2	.	CASSLESGNGYTF	TGTGCCAGCAGCTTGGAGTCAGGGAACGGCTACACCTTC
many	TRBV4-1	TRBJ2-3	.	CASSQVRTAKTDTQYF	TGCGCCAGCAGCCAAGTTCGGACGGCCAAGACAGATACGCAGTATTTT
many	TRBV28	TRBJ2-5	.	CASSLYRTHLETQYF	TGTGCCAGCAGTTTATACCGGACGCACCTGGAGACCCAGTACTTC
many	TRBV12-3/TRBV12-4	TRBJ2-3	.	CASSQLGDEDADTQYF	TGTGCCAGCAGCCAGCTGGGGGACGAGGACGCAGATACGCAGTATTTT
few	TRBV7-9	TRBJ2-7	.	CASSLDGHSTRQYF	TGTGCCAGCAGCTTAGACGGGCATAGCACTCGGCAGTACTTC
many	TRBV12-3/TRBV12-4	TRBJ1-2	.	CASSLSGRANYGYTF	TGTGCCAGCAGTTTATCTGGCAGGGCGAACTATGGCTACACCTTC
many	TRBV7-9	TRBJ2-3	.	CASSSASTDTQYF	TGTGCCAGCAGCTCTGCTAGCACAGATACGCAGTATTTT
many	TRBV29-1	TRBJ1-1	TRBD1	CSVDWTGSTEAFF	TGCAGCGTTGATTGGACAGGGTCCACTGAAGCTTTCTTT
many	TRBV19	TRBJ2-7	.	CASSMGQGFSYEQYF	TGTGCCAGTAGTATGGGGCAGGGATTCTCCTACGAGCAGTACTTC
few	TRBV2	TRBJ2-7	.	CASSEGQGMVYTYEQYF	TGTGCCAGCAGTGAAGGTCAGGGGATGGTTTATACCTACGAGCAGTACTTC
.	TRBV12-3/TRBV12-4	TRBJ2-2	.	CASSFKGGGELFF	TGTGCCAGCAGTTTCAAGGGGGGCGGGGAGCTGTTTTTT
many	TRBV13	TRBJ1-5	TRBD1	CASSTGEGQPQHF	TGTGCCAGCAGCACAGGGGAGGGTCAGCCCCAGCATTTT